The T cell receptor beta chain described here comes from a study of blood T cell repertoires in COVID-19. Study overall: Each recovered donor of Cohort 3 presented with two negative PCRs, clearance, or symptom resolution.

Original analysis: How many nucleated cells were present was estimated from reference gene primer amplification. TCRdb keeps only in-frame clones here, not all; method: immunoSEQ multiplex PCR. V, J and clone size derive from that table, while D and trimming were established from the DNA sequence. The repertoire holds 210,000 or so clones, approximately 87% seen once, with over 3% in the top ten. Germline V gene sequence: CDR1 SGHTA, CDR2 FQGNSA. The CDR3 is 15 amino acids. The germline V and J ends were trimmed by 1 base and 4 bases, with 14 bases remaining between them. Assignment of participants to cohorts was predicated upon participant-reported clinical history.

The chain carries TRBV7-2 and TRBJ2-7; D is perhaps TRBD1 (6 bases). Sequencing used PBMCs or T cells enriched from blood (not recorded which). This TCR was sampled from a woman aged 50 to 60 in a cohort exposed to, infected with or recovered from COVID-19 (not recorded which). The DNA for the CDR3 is TGTGCCAGCAGCTTAGTCCCAAACAGGGATTACGAGCAGTACTTC. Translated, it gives CASSLVPNRDYEQYF. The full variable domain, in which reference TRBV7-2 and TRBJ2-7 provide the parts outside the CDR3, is GAGVSQSPSNKVTEKGKDVELRCDPISGHTALYWYRQSLGQGLEFLIYFQGNSAPDKSGLPSDRFSAERTGGSVSTLTIQRTQQEDSAVYLCASSLVPNRDYEQYFGPGTRLTVT.